This T cell receptor beta chain was recorded in a study of molecular identifiers for immune sequencing clone quantification. CDR1 is LGHNA and CDR2 is YSLEER in the germline V gene. V lost 3 bases to trimming and J lost 4 bases; unmatched junction nucleotides: 4. The CDR3 has 14 residues. TCRdb re-called the PCR reads through MiXCR, storing one row per CDR3 protein. This sample has more than 300,000 distinct CDR3 sequences; about a fifth occur once, and the top ten carry 0.81%. This clonotype has at least ten counts. What it binds is unknown. Study-wide points: Barcode sharing among identical TCR molecules could make large clones appear smaller.

Sequenced sample: naive CD8+ T cells from blood, with Jurkat cell RNA spiked in. Subset noted: FACS-sorted CD8+CD4-CCR7+CD45RA+ naive T cells. V usage is TRBV4-3 and J usage is TRBJ2-3; 7 nucleotides line up with TRBD2. The TCR sequence derives from a human donor in good health. Some libraries in this study had Jurkat cell RNA spiked in. CDR3 sequence (DNA): TGCGCCAGCAGCCAGGGGGGGGGTGCAGATACGCAGTATTTT. Translated, it gives CASSQGGGADTQYF.